The T cell receptor beta chain under discussion was sequenced for a study of EBV T-cell therapy then PD-1 blockade in nasopharyngeal carcinoma. Noted time point: 266 days after commencement of treatment, after nivolumab therapy. The treatment is: AdE1-LMPpoly-expanded autologous EBV-specific T-cell therapy followed by anti-PD-1 nivolumab. Comment on this clone: Antigen: not known.

Clones were read by immunoSEQ multiplex PCR, and TCRdb kept only the in-frame ones, dropping some. Of about 20,000 clones listed, around four fifths were seen once; the top ten hold roughly a third. V gave up 6 bases and J gave up 5 bases; unmatched junction bases: 5. CDR1 and CDR2 from the germline V gene are LNHDA and SQIVND (reference sequence). This CDR3 is 14 amino acids long. This receptor was obtained from a man between 35 and 55 years old with nasopharyngeal carcinoma. The material sequenced was CD8+ T cells from blood, taken at roughly day 280 from a patient whose treatment included autologous EBV-specific T cells and nivolumab. The chain combines TRBV19 with TRBJ1-2; 11 bases are a match to TRBD1. CDR3 loop: CASSSGTGGYGYTF. DNA for the CDR3: TGTGCCAGTAGCTCCGGGACAGGGGGTTATGGCTACACCTTC.